The source of this TCR beta chain is a study of vaccination effects on CD4 cells after COVID-19. Study-wide context: All participants had two doses of either the BNT162b2 or mRNA-1273 vaccine.

Subsequent to about 10 days of culture, CD4+ T cells were isolated. Vaccine recipients, nucleocapsid antibody negative, had no prior SARS-CoV-2 infection. Cultures got half-medium changes with IL-2 on days 3 and 7. Comment on this clone: Its specificity is not known.

The CDR3 consists of 14 residues. V lost 4 bases and J lost 10, with 14 bases in between. CDR1 is MNHEY and CDR2 is SVGAGI in the germline V gene. Study findings and constraints: Clones induced by infection and by vaccine showed marked clonal contraction late after vaccination.

Produced via immunoSEQ multiplex PCR; TCRdb's table is partial and in-frame only. The sample comprises around 30,000 clones, 60% to 80% of which are singletons, and roughly 9.2% rests with the top ten. The sequence derives from a human donor who received a COVID-19 vaccine. The chain is built from TRBV6-5 and TRBJ1-6; TRBD1 might be the D (6 bases). The sample in question was CD4+ T cells from PBMCs cultured without peptide, obtained before COVID-19 vaccination. The CDR3 region is CASSSFDRLSPLHF. CDR3 bases: TGTGCCAGCAGTTCTTTCGACAGGCTATCACCCCTCCACTTT.